Included here is one T cell receptor (beta chain) sequence, with context. Its antigen is unknown. The CDR3 consists of 14 residues. Per the germline V gene, CDR1 is MNHEY and CDR2 is SVGAGI. V shed 5 bases and J shed 3 bases, with 13 bases lying between them. This entry is derived from a study of siplizumab effects on memory and regulatory T cells. Some clones are missing from TCRdb's copy, which holds only in-frame ones; the method was immunoSEQ multiplex PCR. The profile shows more than 95,000 clones, about 94% of them singletons. Points from the study as a whole: Siplizumab significantly lowered the alloreactive sequences that could be traced to unstimulated CD4+ memory cells.

Sample: non-Treg CD4+ T cells sorted from blood. The chain joins TRBV6-5 to TRBJ1-1; D perhaps matches TRBD1 (6 bases). The clonotype originates from a human donor in good health. CDR3 nucleotides: TGTGCCAGCAGTCTCGGACAGATTTACACTGAAGCTTTCTTT. Residues: CASSLGQIYTEAFF.